This T cell receptor (beta chain) was observed in a study of identical twins. Unique molecular identifiers were in the cDNA, with template-switch universal primer binding. Each CDR3 protein is one row after TCRdb ran MiXCR on the 5' RACE reads. The data contain 1.5 million to 2 million distinct CDR3 sequences, about 32% of them seen just once; the ten biggest clones take up 0.27%. As regards this clonotype: Its antigen is as yet unknown.

The trim removed 6 bases at V and 9 bases at J, leaving 8 bases unmatched. The CDR3 contains 14 residues. Germline loops: CDR1 MNHEY, CDR2 SMNVEV (reference sequence). Study-level points and caveats: Interpretation of the results relied on cross-sectional statistical analysis and not on following the same donors. Insertion counts were lower in abundant cord blood beta clonotypes, a trend that memory repertoires did not show.

This receptor was obtained from a newborn girl in good health. Sequenced sample: cord blood. The chain combines TRBV27 with TRBJ1-6, with TRBD1 matching 7 bases. CDR3 nucleotides: TGTGCCAGCAGCACGACAGGGATAGGTTCACCCCTCCACTTT. This gives the protein CASSTTGIGSPLHF.